This T cell receptor (beta chain) was identified during a study of long-term antiretroviral therapy in people with HIV. Whole-study findings and limits: Clones that had undergone expansion before ART dominated the repertoire at all time points.

Points on this clone: Its antigen remains unknown.

Version v3.0 of the immunoSEQ assay ran at survey level. TCRdb's table, derived via immunoSEQ multiplex PCR, lists solely in-frame clones and lacks some. The table lists 30,000 to 40,000 clones, 65% to 90% of them singletons. Germline V CDR1 and CDR2: SGDLS, YYNGEE. This CDR3 region has 16 residues. Trimming left V 0 bases short and J 3 bases short, with 15 bases between. The sequence came from a man aged 18 to 29 with HIV. The sequencing used unsorted PBMCs, collected approximately 3.3 years after starting antiretroviral therapy. V is TRBV9 and J is TRBJ2-5, with D tentatively TRBD1 (6 bases). CDR3 in amino acids: CASSVDPWTEKETQYF. CDR3 nucleotides: TGTGCCAGCAGCGTAGATCCCTGGACAGAAAAAGAGACCCAGTACTTC.